These 24 T cell receptor beta chains came from one sample sequenced in a study of blood T cells in healthy people across ages. The second PCR ran roughly 6 to 11 cycles with a sample-barcoded 5' primer and J-beta primers. A single record per CDR3 protein comes from TCRdb applying MiXCR to the 5' RACE reads. The sample has 710,000 or so distinct CDR3 sequences; about a fifth are singletons. The sequenced material came from blood. All receptors derive from a man in his sixties or seventies in good health.

J is TRBJ2-3 and V is TRBV7-9, with 9 bases lining up with TRBD1. Germline assignment: CDR1 SEHNR and CDR2 FQNEAQ (reference sequence). V trimming: 7 bases; J trimming: 5 bases; junction bases outside the gene matches: 10. The CDR3 is 15 residues long. CDR3 sequence reads: CASILGQGRGDTQYF. DNA of the CDR3: TGTGCCAGCATCCTCGGACAGGGGCGGGGAGATACGCAGTATTTT.

V gene TRBV6-1 combines with J gene TRBJ2-7; TRBD2 matches at 13 bases. Trimming cost V 6 bases and J 3 bases; bases outside gene matches: 8. This CDR3 is 16 amino acids long. The V gene's germline CDR1 is MNHNS and CDR2 SASEGT. CDR3 sequence: CASRPKGLAGSYEQYV. The DNA of the CDR3 is TGTGCCAGCAGACCGAAGGGACTAGCGGGAAGCTACGAGCAGTACGTC.

The V gene is TRBV7-8, the J gene TRBJ2-5, with a possible D match to TRBD1 (6 bases). Deletions cut 6 bases from V and 8 bases from J, with 25 bases between. CDR1 is SGHVS, CDR2 FQNEAQ, per germline. There are 16 residues in the CDR3. CDR3 residues: CASRFTGPTTYSTQYF. The CDR3 coding sequence is TGTGCCAGCAGATTCACAGGGCCCACAACATACAGTACCCAGTACTTC.

This clonotype was detected many times. The chain uses TRBV12-3 or TRBV12-4 and TRBJ2-3; TRBD2 matches 11 bases. The CDR3 has 15 amino acids. V dropped 6 bases and J dropped 0; count of bases not matched to a gene: 2. CDR3 residues: CASSRTSGSTDTQYF. In nucleotides, the CDR3 is TGTGCCAGCAGCCGGACTAGCGGGAGCACAGATACGCAGTATTTT.

The genes are TRBV19 and TRBJ1-1, with unresolved D. There are 16 residues in the CDR3. V lost 0 bases and J lost 0, with 11 bases in between. Germline CDR1 reads LNHDA; CDR2 reads SQIVND (reference sequence). Here the CDR3 reads CASSIDLEELNTEAFF. DNA for the CDR3: TGTGCCAGTAGTATAGATCTAGAAGAATTGAACACTGAAGCTTTCTTT.

This clonotype appeared a few times. V is TRBV5-4 and J is TRBJ2-1, with D possibly being TRBD2 (6 bases). V lost 3 bases and J 4 bases, leaving 17 bases between the germline ends. Germline assignment: CDR1 SGHNT and CDR2 YYREEE (reference sequence). This CDR3 is built from 16 residues. CDR3 sequence: CASSSQTSRRYNEQFF. For the CDR3, the DNA is TGTGCCAGCAGCTCCCAGACTAGTCGAAGGTACAATGAGCAGTTCTTC.

The genes are TRBV3-1 and TRBJ1-2, with TRBD1 as a possible D gene (5 bases). Trimming stripped 0 bases from V and 3 bases from J, with 11 bases between. The CDR3 is made up of 15 amino acids. Germline V CDR1 and CDR2: LGHDT, YNNKEL (reference sequence). In DNA form, the CDR3 reads TGTGCCAGCAGCCAAGATCATGGCAGGGACTATGGCTACACCTTC. It translates to CASSQDHGRDYGYTF.

The chain links TRBV12-3 or TRBV12-4 to TRBJ1-2, with 12 nucleotides matching TRBD1. V was pared by 4 bases and J by 5 bases, with 11 bases of the junction left unmatched. The length of the CDR3 is 17 residues. The CDR3 DNA is TGTGCCAGCAGTTCTCACCAAGGGACAGGGGGCAAGTATGGCTACACCTTC. Amino acids: CASSSHQGTGGKYGYTF.

In its sample, this clonotype was seen a few times. This chain connects TRBV4-1 to TRBJ2-2, with 8 positions matching TRBD2. This CDR3 comprises 17 residues. In germline, CDR1 is MGHRA, CDR2 YSYEKL. J was trimmed by 3 bases and V by 0 bases; bases with no gene match: 6. This CDR3 reads CASSQDFSGAYTGELFF. The DNA for the CDR3 is TGCGCCAGCAGCCAAGATTTTAGCGGGGCCTACACCGGGGAGCTGTTTTTT.

The chain recombines TRBV6-6 with TRBJ1-1; no reliable D call. CDR1 MNHNY and CDR2 SVGAGI come from the germline V gene (reference sequence). The V end lost 2 bases, the J end lost 7 bases, and 8 bases lay between the germline ends. CDR3 length equals 12 residues. The CDR3 reads CASSYGVGEAFF. In DNA form, the CDR3 reads TGTGCCAGCAGTTACGGGGTCGGTGAAGCTTTCTTT.

This clonotype showed up just once. Just one base apart from a much larger clone, this may be a read error. The V and J genes are TRBV5-1 and TRBJ1-2; 8 bases map to TRBD1. Germline V gives CDR1 SGHRS, CDR2 YFSETQ. The CDR3 covers 14 residues. DNA of the CDR3: TGCGCCAGCAGCTTGTGGACAGGGTCGGATGGCCACACCTTC. Protein product: CASSLWTGSDGHTF.

This clonotype was counted a few times. The rearrangement uses TRBV20-1 and TRBJ2-5; 7 nucleotides match TRBD1. CDR3 length: 14 amino acids. After removal of 6 bases from V and 1 base from J, the junction contained 8 bases not matched to a gene. Per germline, CDR1 DFQATT and CDR2 SNEGSKA (reference sequence). For the CDR3, the DNA is TGCAGTGCCCCCGGGCACAGGGGCCAAGAGACCCAGTACTTC. It specifies CSAPGHRGQETQYF.

In this sample, this clonotype turned up many times. This chain connects TRBV5-1 to TRBJ2-6; unclear D gene. Germline CDR1 reads SGHRS; CDR2 reads YFSETQ. The CDR3 runs to 15 residues. The germline V and J ends were trimmed by 4 bases and 0 bases, with 8 bases remaining between them. The CDR3 nucleotides read TGCGCCAGCAGCGCCCGTGGCTCTGGGGCCAACGTCCTGACTTTC. It specifies CASSARGSGANVLTF.

V is TRBV21-1 and J is TRBJ1-4; the tabulated D call, TRBD1, remains unverified against the DNA. TRBV21-1 counts as a pseudogene. The CDR3 runs 21 residues. CDR3 loop: CASSKGWFASGGTTTNEKLFF. The CDR3 coding sequence is TGTGCCAGCAGCAAAGGATGGTTCGCATCGGGGGGAACCACAACTAATGAAAAACTGTTTTTT.

The chain recombines TRBV7-2 with TRBJ1-4, with 7 bases identical to TRBD1. V trimming: 5 bases; J trimming: 8 bases; junction bases outside the gene matches: 8. The CDR3 extends over 14 amino acids. Germline V gives CDR1 SGHTA, CDR2 FQGNSA. CDR3 sequence (DNA): TGTGCCAGCAGCCTGGGTAGGGGGCGAGAAAAACTGTTTTTT. Its protein is CASSLGRGREKLFF.

The chain recombines TRBV12-3 or TRBV12-4 with TRBJ2-5; TRBD2 might be the D (6 bases). The V gene lost 2 bases and the J gene lost 2 bases, with 12 bases spanning the gap. This CDR3 contains 15 residues. The CDR3 DNA is TGTGCCAGCAGTTTATTCGGGAGTGAACAAGAGACCCAGTACTTC. The encoded protein is CASSLFGSEQETQYF.

The V call is TRBV5-4, the J call TRBJ2-4, with TRBD1 matching 7 bases. Germline V CDR1 and CDR2: SGHNT, YYREEE (reference sequence). This CDR3 comprises 15 residues. The trim removed 4 bases at V and 3 bases at J, leaving 7 bases unmatched. CDR3 sequence: CASSPRGHDKNIQYF. The CDR3 bases are TGTGCCAGCAGCCCTAGGGGGCATGACAAAAACATTCAGTACTTC.

This clonotype has just a few counts. This chain connects TRBV10-3 to TRBJ1-1; no firm D call. Germline CDR1 is ENHRY and CDR2 is SYGVKD. This CDR3 has 13 residues. The germline V and J ends were trimmed by 5 bases and 1 base, with 8 bases remaining between them. For the CDR3, the DNA is TGTGCCATCAGTCTCACAGAGAACACTGAAGCTTTCTTT. Translating it yields CAISLTENTEAFF.

The chain couples TRBV12-3 or TRBV12-4 to TRBJ2-4; no definite D call. Trimming left V 1 base short and J 16 bases short, with 8 bases between. CDR3 length: 10 residues. The CDR3, as DNA: TGTGCCAGCAGTTTAGGGCAGCTTTACTTC. Residues: CASSLGQLYF.

The J gene is TRBJ2-3, the V gene TRBV7-9, with D tentatively TRBD1 or TRBD2 (6 bases each). Germline values: CDR1 SEHNR, CDR2 FQNEAQ (reference sequence). The CDR3 runs to 13 residues. Deletions cut 4 bases from V and 7 bases from J, with 12 bases between. The CDR3: CASSWGATNTQYF. CDR3 nucleotides: TGTGCCAGCAGCTGGGGGGCTACAAATACGCAGTATTTT.

The sample holds many counts of this clonotype. The chain employs TRBV5-1 and TRBJ2-5; TRBD2 is a possible D gene (6 bases). Per the germline V gene, CDR1 is SGHRS and CDR2 is YFSETQ. The CDR3 contains 16 residues. Trimming stripped 4 bases from V and 0 bases from J, with 16 bases between. CDR3 coding DNA: TGCGCCAGCAGCGGTGGGGTAGCGGTGTACCAAGAGACCCAGTACTTC. Translating it yields CASSGGVAVYQETQYF. Using reference TRBV5-1 and TRBJ2-5 for the parts outside the CDR3, the full variable domain is KAGVTQTPRYLIKTRGQQVTLSCSPISGHRSVSWYQQTPGQGLQFLFEYFSETQRNKGNFPGRFSGRQFSNSRSEMNVSTLELGDSALYLCASSGGVAVYQETQYFGPGTRLLVL.

The V gene is TRBV7-9, the J gene TRBJ2-4; no definite D call. CDR1 SEHNR and CDR2 FQNEAQ come from the germline V gene (reference sequence). The V and J ends lost 5 bases and 0 bases respectively, with 26 bases between them. This CDR3 spans 20 amino acids. The CDR3 nucleotides read TGTGCCAGCAGCCTACCTACGATCGGATTAACGGGCATAGCCAAAAACATTCAGTACTTC. Translating gives CASSLPTIGLTGIAKNIQYF. Together with reference TRBV7-9 and TRBJ2-4, the CDR3 gives the full variable domain: DTGVSQNPRHKITKRGQNVTFRCDPISEHNRLYWYRQTLGQGPEFLTYFQNEAQLEKSRLLSDRFSAERPKGSFSTLEIQRTEQGDSAMYLCASSLPTIGLTGIAKNIQYFGAGTRLSVL.

Worth noting for this clonotype: Sequence at one end of the junction differs from germline and may be a read error. The rearrangement uses TRBV12-3 or TRBV12-4 and TRBJ2-3; TRBD2 matches at 10 bases. This CDR3 is built from 14 residues. The CDR3 spells CASSLAGDGDTQYF. The CDR3 coding sequence is TGTGCCAGCAGTCTAGCGGGAGATGGGGATACGCAGTATTTT.

This chain uses TRBV7-2 with TRBJ2-3, with D unresolved. Germline-derived CDR1 and CDR2 are SGHTA and FQGNSA. The ends were cut back, 2 bases at V and 11 bases at J, with 11 bases in the middle. CDR3 length: 12 amino acids. The CDR3 DNA reads TGTGCCAGCAGCTTAAGAACGGGCGAGCAGTATTTT. Encoded protein: CASSLRTGEQYF.